One and the same sample provided the 16 T cell receptor beta chains below, sequenced in a study of blood T cell repertoires in COVID-19 (dated by TCRdb to 2020 to 2022). The library was prepared using the immunoSEQ multiplex PCR assay. TCRdb holds this immuneACCESS table with in-frame rearrangements only. Some clones are missing; in checked studies, unresolved V genes explain under half, and the rest has no known cause. This sample gives just under 65,000 clones in total; 83% of them show up just once. The ten largest make up 6.3% of the sample. The sequencing sample was made of peripheral blood. Every receptor here comes from a human donor in a cohort sampled during active COVID-19.

The gene calls are TRBV19 and TRBJ2-1, with 12 bases matching TRBD2. The J segment lost 0 bases and the V segment lost 3 bases, leaving 3 bases of the junction unmatched. The CDR3 length is 17 residues. The germline gives CDR1 LNHDA, CDR2 SQIVND (reference sequence). The CDR3, as DNA: TGTGCCAGTAGTATGACTAGCGGGGGCAGCTCCTACAATGAGCAGTTCTTC. Amino acids: CASSMTSGGSSYNEQFF.

The chain recombines TRBV3-1 (or the pseudogene TRBV3-2) with TRBJ1-1; a possible D gene is TRBD1 (5 bases). Trimming took off 3 bases at V and 9 bases at J, with 17 bases between the two ends. The CDR3 is 14 residues long. Germline loops: CDR1 LGHDT, CDR2 YNNKEL (reference sequence). In DNA form, the CDR3 reads TGTGCCAGCAGCCAGGGACTCGGGGTTGTGAAAGCTTTCTTT. Protein: CASSQGLGVVKAFF.

Comments on this clone: At one end, the junction sequence differs from germline, possibly due to a read error. V usage is TRBV6-5 and J usage is TRBJ2-1; 10 bases align to TRBD2. Per germline, CDR1 MNHEY and CDR2 SVGAGI. The CDR3 runs to 16 residues. The chain's CDR3 is CASSNSSGGAENEQFF. The CDR3 DNA follows: TGTGCCAGCAGTAACTCGAGCGGGGGGGCCGAGAATGAGCAGTTCTTC.

The V gene is TRBV15, the J gene TRBJ2-7, with 9 positions matching TRBD1. Germline CDR1 is LNHNV and CDR2 is YYDKDF (reference sequence). The CDR3 contains 17 residues. The V segment lost 2 bases and the J segment 0 bases; nucleotides outside the gene matches: 8. CDR3 DNA sequence: TGTGCCACCAGCAGACCCACAGGGGGCAGGAGCTCCTACGAGCAGTACTTC. Translating it yields CATSRPTGGRSSYEQYF.

The chain has TRBV10-3 and TRBJ2-7; 8 bases agree with TRBD1. The V gene's germline CDR1 is ENHRY and CDR2 SYGVKD. V lost 1 base, J lost 4 bases, and 12 bases stayed unmatched. The CDR3 sequence is 17 residues long. Here the CDR3 reads CAISEWGTGVSMYEQYF. CDR3 nucleotides: TGTGCCATCAGTGAGTGGGGGACAGGCGTCTCGATGTACGAGCAGTACTTC.

This chain connects TRBV2 to TRBJ2-7; 10 nucleotides align to TRBD1. Germline CDR1 reads SNHLY; CDR2 reads FYNNEI. The CDR3 extends over 15 amino acids. V was clipped by 4 bases and J by 4 bases; unmatched bases: 7. The chain's CDR3 is CASSGGQGSMYEQYF. The CDR3 DNA reads TGTGCCAGCAGTGGGGGACAGGGGTCAATGTACGAGCAGTACTTC.

With respect to this clone: At one end, the junction sequence differs from germline, possibly due to a read error. The sample has other DNA sequences that encode this CDR3 too. V and J are TRBV27 and TRBJ1-2; perhaps TRBD1 as D (5 bases). Germline V CDR1 and CDR2: MNHEY, SMNVEV (reference sequence). The CDR3 sequence is 15 residues long. The DNA of the CDR3 is TGTGCCAGCAGTTTTAGGGTCGGGGGTAACTATGGCTACACTTTC. This codes for CASSFRVGGNYGYTF.

This chain uses TRBV9 with TRBJ2-3; TRBD1 is a possible D gene (6 bases). V lost 3 bases and J lost 0, with 14 bases in between. Germline V gives CDR1 SGDLS, CDR2 YYNGEE. This CDR3 contains 16 residues. The CDR3 loop reads CASSATTGISTDTQYF. The CDR3 region has the DNA TGTGCCAGCAGCGCCACCACAGGGATAAGCACAGATACGCAGTATTTT.

This sequence joins TRBV15 and TRBJ1-2; 8 positions agree with TRBD1. Germline CDR1 is LNHNV and CDR2 is YYDKDF (reference sequence). V lost 1 base and J lost 2; bases outside the gene matches: 6. This CDR3 region has 16 residues. CDR3 DNA: TGTGCCACCAGCAGAGGGGTGGCAGGGGGCAACTATGGCTACACCTTC. Translating it yields CATSRGVAGGNYGYTF.

V and J are TRBV18 and TRBJ1-2; perhaps TRBD1 as D (6 bases). This CDR3 contains 13 residues. The V end lost 3 bases, the J end lost 8 bases, and 13 bases lay between the germline ends. In germline, CDR1 is KGHSH, CDR2 LQKENI. The CDR3 coding sequence is TGTGCCAGCTCACCGGACAGTTCCATAGGCTACACCTTC. It codes for CASSPDSSIGYTF.

The chain couples TRBV6-5 to TRBJ1-3, with D tentatively TRBD1 (6 bases). CDR3 length: 15 residues. The germline V gene has CDR1 MNHEY and CDR2 SVGAGI. V gave up 0 bases and J gave up 4 bases, with 10 bases separating them. In nucleotides, the CDR3 is TGTGCCAGCAGTTACTCGAACAGGGCGGGAAACACCATATATTTT. Translation gives CASSYSNRAGNTIYF.

This chain connects TRBV19 to TRBJ1-6, with D possibly matching TRBD1 (6 bases). The CDR3 sequence is 12 residues long. Per the germline V gene, CDR1 is LNHDA and CDR2 is SQIVND (reference sequence). Trimming took 9 bases from V and 8 from J, leaving 11 bases between them. The CDR3 nucleotides read TGTGCCAGCGCATACAGGGATTCACCCCTCCACTTT. Protein sequence: CASAYRDSPLHF. The complete variable domain, with remaining parts taken from reference TRBV19 and TRBJ1-6, reads DGGITQSPKYLFRKEGQNVTLSCEQNLNHDAMYWYRQDPGQGLRLIYYSQIVNDFQKGDIAEGYSVSREKKESFPLTVTSAQKNPTAFYLCASAYRDSPLHFGNGTRLTVT.

This rearrangement joins TRBV7-9 to TRBJ2-7; unclear D gene. There are 11 residues in the CDR3. V was clipped by 2 bases and J by 4 bases, with 3 bases between them. CDR1 and CDR2 from the germline V gene are SEHNR and FQNEAQ (reference sequence). DNA of the CDR3: TGTGCCAGCAGCTTATCTTACGAGCAGTACTTC. Its translation: CASSLSYEQYF.

Only one count was recorded for this clone. J is TRBJ2-5 and V is TRBV11-2, with 9 bases fitting TRBD2. Germline V gene sequence: CDR1 SGHAT, CDR2 FQNNGV. V lost 1 base, J lost 1 base, and 4 bases stayed unmatched. The CDR3 spans 16 residues. The CDR3 loop is CASSLAFSGGQETQYF. CDR3 DNA: TGTGCCAGCAGCTTAGCTTTTAGCGGGGGCCAAGAGACCCAGTACTTC. Full variable domain (outside the CDR3, taken from reference TRBV11-2 and TRBJ2-5): EAGVAQSPRYKIIEKRQSVAFWCNPISGHATLYWYQQILGQGPKLLIQFQNNGVVDDSQLPKDRFSAERLKGVDSTLKIQPAKLEDSAVYLCASSLAFSGGQETQYFGPGTRLLVL.

The chain couples TRBV28 to TRBJ2-1; TRBD1 aligns across 7 bases. Per germline, CDR1 MDHEN and CDR2 SYDVKM. The CDR3 spans 14 residues. V was pared by 6 bases and J by 0 bases, with 2 bases of the junction left unmatched. The CDR3 here is CASRGQSSYNEQFF. DNA for the CDR3: TGTGCCAGCAGGGGACAGAGCTCCTACAATGAGCAGTTCTTC.

CDR3 amino acids: CASSREGSGRLETQYF. Written as DNA, the CDR3 is TGTGCCAGCAGCCGAGAAGGTAGCGGGAGGTTAGAGACCCAGTACTTC. The V gene is TRBV7-8, the J gene TRBJ2-5, with 10 bases lining up with TRBD2. The length of the CDR3 is 16 residues. With V trimmed by 5 bases and J by 4 bases, 10 bases remained unmatched. CDR1 is SGHVS and CDR2 is FQNEAQ in the germline V gene.